A single TCR beta chain is shown here with its context. Libraries were prepared by immunoSEQ multiplex PCR; TCRdb keeps only in-frame clonotypes and omits some of them. The sample shows about 2.4 million clones, approximately 92% of them seen only once. These data are taken from a study of shared clonotypes between healthy human individuals. This CDR3 contains 15 residues. Trimming pared 7 bases from V and 1 base from J, leaving 13 bases between. Germline CDR1 reads MNHNS; CDR2 reads SASEGT. The chain employs TRBV6-1 and TRBJ2-2; D possibly corresponds to TRBD1 (6 bases). The clonotype comes from a man in his late teens or twenties in good health. Sample: naive CD4+ T cells sorted from blood. The subset here: CD45RA+ positively selected. CDR3 residues: CASIWGTLNTGELFF. The CDR3 nucleotides are TGTGCCAGCATCTGGGGGACACTGAACACCGGGGAGCTGTTTTTT.